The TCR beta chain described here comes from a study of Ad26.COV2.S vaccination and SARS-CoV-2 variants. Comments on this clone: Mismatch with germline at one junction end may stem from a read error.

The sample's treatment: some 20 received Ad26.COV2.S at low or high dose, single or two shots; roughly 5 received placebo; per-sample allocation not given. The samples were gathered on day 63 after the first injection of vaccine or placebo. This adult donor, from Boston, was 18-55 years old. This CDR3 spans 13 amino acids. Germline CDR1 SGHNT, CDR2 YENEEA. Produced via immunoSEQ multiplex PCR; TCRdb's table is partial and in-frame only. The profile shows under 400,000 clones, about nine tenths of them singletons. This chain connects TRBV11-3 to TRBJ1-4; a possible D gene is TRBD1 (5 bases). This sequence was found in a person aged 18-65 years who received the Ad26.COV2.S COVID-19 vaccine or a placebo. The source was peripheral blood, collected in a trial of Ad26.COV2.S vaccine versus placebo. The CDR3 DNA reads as TGTGCCAGCAGCCGGGACCCGGGTGAACAACTGTTTTTT. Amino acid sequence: CASSRDPGEQLFF.